The subject of this entry is one TCR beta chain. Its matching antigen is unknown. Germline values: CDR1 SGHRS, CDR2 YFSETQ. Trimming took 4 bases from V and 4 from J; bases not matched to a gene: 6. The CDR3 has 14 amino acids. The data were obtained in a study of OX40 agonist ivuxolimab in advanced cancers. Across the whole study: Partial responses were achieved by three patients: one hepatocellular carcinoma, two cutaneous melanoma.

The data were produced by immunoSEQ multiplex PCR, yet TCRdb's version contains in-frame clones alone and is incomplete. The repertoire holds approximately 89,000 clones, around 85% seen once, with 0.4% to 0.65% in the top ten. Study-wide results and limits: The 0.1-3.0 mg/kg partial responders had among the lowest clonal expansion.

This chain joins TRBV5-1 and TRBJ1-1; 8 bases match TRBD1. The input for sequencing was CD4+ or CD8+ T cells sorted from blood, taken in a trial of the OX40 agonist ivuxolimab. The receptor's source is an adult with an advanced solid tumor such as melanoma, head and neck, liver or kidney cancer. This chain's CDR3 is CASSINTGGTEAFF. CDR3 in DNA: TGCGCCAGCAGCATCAATACAGGGGGCACTGAAGCTTTCTTT. The complete variable domain, with remaining parts taken from reference TRBV5-1 and TRBJ1-1, reads KAGVTQTPRYLIKTRGQQVTLSCSPISGHRSVSWYQQTPGQGLQFLFEYFSETQRNKGNFPGRFSGRQFSNSRSEMNVSTLELGDSALYLCASSINTGGTEAFFGQGTRLTVV.